The rows below give T cell receptor beta chains drawn from one sample of a study of T cells after yellow fever vaccination. MiXCR, applied by TCRdb to the 5' RACE reads, yields one record per CDR3 protein. In the table there are a few hundred thousand distinct CDR3 sequences, less than 9.5% of which are singletons. The specimen was CD4+ T cells sorted from PBMCs, collected 5 days after the yellow fever booster vaccination. The receptor source for this set is a man aged 18 to 30 who received the YFV17D yellow fever vaccine. Each CDR3 is given with its conserved first and last residue. D genes are given only for firm matches. Clone size is stated in some rows and not others, as once, few, many or a class when expanded.

J	size	V	D	CDR3	DNA
TRBJ1-4	NA	TRBV5-1	TRBD1	CASSLMGQGNRKLFF	TGCGCCAGCAGTCTGATGGGACAGGGTAATAGAAAACTGTTTTTT
TRBJ2-5	many	TRBV5-1	NA	CASSLGDGQETQYF	TGCGCCAGCAGCTTGGGGGACGGCCAAGAGACCCAGTACTTC
TRBJ2-3	many	TRBV6-4	TRBD2	CASSDSSGGADTQYF	TGTGCCAGCAGTGACTCGAGCGGGGGGGCAGATACGCAGTATTTT
TRBJ1-1	many	TRBV25-1	TRBD1	CASSERQGAGAFF	TGTGCCAGCAGTGAAAGACAGGGCGCGGGGGCTTTCTTT
TRBJ1-2	many	TRBV12-3/TRBV12-4	NA	CASTITQGLGYTF	TGTGCCAGCACCATTACACAGGGCCTGGGCTACACCTTC
TRBJ2-6	many	TRBV11-2	NA	CASSFRGANVLTF	TGTGCCAGCAGCTTCCGTGGGGCCAACGTCCTGACTTTC
TRBJ2-1	few	TRBV7-2	TRBD2	CASSRSGGGYNEQFF	TGTGCCAGCAGCCGGAGCGGGGGGGGCTACAATGAGCAGTTCTTC
TRBJ1-1	many	TRBV5-1	TRBD1	CASSLLQGDTEAFF	TGCGCCAGCAGCTTGTTACAGGGGGACACTGAAGCTTTCTTT
TRBJ2-1	many	TRBV5-1	TRBD2	CASSPMAGGRDEQFF	TGCGCCAGCAGCCCCATGGCGGGGGGGCGGGATGAGCAGTTCTTC
TRBJ2-1	many	TRBV4-3	NA	CASSQERERQQFF	TGCGCCAGCAGCCAAGAACGGGAGAGGCAGCAGTTCTTC
TRBJ1-1	NA	TRBV12-3/TRBV12-4	NA	CASSGISPNTEAFF	TGTGCCAGCAGTGGGATAAGCCCGAACACTGAAGCTTTCTTT
TRBJ1-1	many	TRBV6-5	NA	CASTPPPGRMNTEAFF	TGTGCCAGCACGCCACCCCCCGGACGGATGAACACTGAAGCTTTCTTT
TRBJ1-2	NA	TRBV9	NA	CASSPSSTYGYTF	TGTGCCAGCAGCCCTTCTTCTACCTATGGCTACACCTTC
TRBJ1-2	NA	TRBV20-1	TRBD1	CSQDRVYGYTF	TGCAGTCAGGACAGGGTCTATGGCTACACCTTC
TRBJ2-7	few	TRBV15	NA	CATSSLKGNSYEQYF	TGTGCCACCAGCAGCCTTAAGGGGAATTCCTACGAGCAGTACTTC
TRBJ2-1	NA	TRBV2	NA	CASSVVEGRNEQFF	TGTGCCAGCAGTGTCGTAGAGGGTAGGAATGAGCAGTTCTTC
TRBJ1-1	many	TRBV7-2	NA	CASSSMTGSNTEAFF	TGTGCCAGCAGCTCGATGACAGGTTCGAACACTGAAGCTTTCTTT
TRBJ2-1	many	TRBV7-9	NA	CASMYSSYNEQFF	TGTGCCAGCATGTACTCCTCCTACAATGAGCAGTTCTTC
TRBJ2-7	NA	TRBV6-6	TRBD1	CASSYLGQGLDEQYF	TGTGCCAGCAGTTACTTGGGACAGGGGCTGGACGAGCAGTACTTC
TRBJ1-1	NA	TRBV7-8	NA	CASSLEGSRNTEAFF	TGTGCCAGCAGCTTAGAAGGCAGCAGGAACACTGAAGCTTTCTTT
TRBJ1-2	few	TRBV5-1	NA	CASSLGAEGYGYTF	TGCGCCAGCAGCTTGGGGGCTGAGGGGTATGGCTACACCTTC
TRBJ2-1	many	TRBV24-1	NA	CATSDPGTGGSEQFF	TGTGCCACCAGTGATCCCGGGACGGGGGGCAGTGAGCAGTTCTTC
TRBJ2-1	few	TRBV6-5	TRBD2	CASSYLRLAGGRNEQFF	TGTGCCAGCAGTTACCTACGACTAGCGGGGGGGAGAAATGAGCAGTTCTTC
TRBJ2-3	NA	TRBV7-8	NA	CASSIRRDTLTDTQYF	TGTGCCAGCAGCATCCGCCGGGACACCCTCACAGATACGCAGTATTTT
TRBJ2-5	NA	TRBV5-1	NA	CASSSARDNYQETQYF	TGCGCCAGCAGCTCGGCCCGGGACAACTACCAAGAGACCCAGTACTTC
TRBJ2-2	NA	TRBV6-1	NA	CASSVATAPGTGELFF	TGTGCCAGCAGTGTGGCCACAGCCCCGGGCACCGGGGAGCTGTTTTTT
TRBJ2-5	many	TRBV5-1	NA	CASSSRESQETQYF	TGCGCCAGCAGCTCAAGAGAATCCCAAGAGACCCAGTACTTC
TRBJ1-1	many	TRBV5-1	NA	CASRQGGEGTEAFF	TGCGCCAGCAGACAAGGGGGGGAAGGCACTGAAGCTTTCTTT
TRBJ2-3	NA	TRBV12-3/TRBV12-4	TRBD2	CASSFLAGPPGDTQYF	TGTGCCAGCAGTTTCCTAGCGGGGCCCCCGGGAGATACGCAGTATTTT
TRBJ1-2	many	TRBV20-1	NA	CSARDSPYGYTF	TGCAGTGCTAGGGACAGTCCTTATGGCTACACCTTC
TRBJ1-6	NA	TRBV7-2	NA	CASSSRRSSSYNSPLHF	TGTGCCAGCAGCTCGCGACGGAGTAGCTCCTATAATTCACCCCTCCACTTT
TRBJ2-3	many	TRBV5-4	NA	CASSLPRPEDTQYF	TGTGCCAGCAGCTTGCCTAGACCTGAAGATACGCAGTATTTT
TRBJ2-7	NA	TRBV7-2	TRBD1	CASSLQTDRGYEQYF	TGTGCCAGCAGCTTACAAACGGACAGGGGCTACGAGCAGTACTTC
TRBJ2-1	few	TRBV5-1	TRBD2	CASSLAGTSGVNEQFF	TGCGCCAGCAGCTTGGCTGGGACTAGCGGGGTCAATGAGCAGTTCTTC
TRBJ1-2	few	TRBV29-1	TRBD1	CSVETGGTLGYTF	TGCAGCGTTGAAACAGGGGGTACGCTTGGCTACACCTTC
TRBJ1-5	few	TRBV20-1	NA	CSARGYQRQPQHF	TGCAGTGCTAGAGGCTATCAGCGGCAGCCCCAGCATTTT
TRBJ1-4	once	TRBV11-1	NA	CASSFESFGEKLFF	TGTGCCAGCAGCTTCGAAAGCTTTGGAGAAAAACTGTTTTTT